Listed below are T cell receptor beta chains from one sample, sequenced in a study of radiotherapy plus CTLA-4 blockade in lung cancer. Profiling relied on immunoSEQ multiplex PCR, and the TCRdb table lists in-frame clones only, not all of them. This table holds roughly 66,000 clones, around 81% found once. This specimen was peripheral blood, taken from a patient treated with radiotherapy plus ipilimumab. Every receptor here comes from a human donor with non-small cell lung cancer who had a partial response to radiotherapy plus ipilimumab. Each CDR3 is given without its conserved first and last residue.

CDR3: ASSLERSNTEAF
V: TRBV5-1
J: TRBJ1-1

CDR3: ASSLVITSYEQY
V: TRBV28
J: TRBJ2-7

CDR3: ASGRTANQPQH
V: TRBV19
J: TRBJ1-5

CDR3: ASSFQNNQPQH
V: TRBV7-2
J: TRBJ1-5

CDR3: ASSWGGQGGEQF
V: TRBV5-1
J: TRBJ2-1

CDR3: ASSQSPSGRAYEQY
V: TRBV16
J: TRBJ2-7

CDR3: ASSEDSLNYGYT
V: TRBV5-1
J: TRBJ1-2

CDR3: ASSPQGTRPGYGYT
V: TRBV9
J: TRBJ1-2

CDR3: ASSYSKGEGEQY
V: TRBV6-6
J: TRBJ2-7

CDR3: ASSYSQGQYNEQF
V: TRBV6-6
J: TRBJ2-1

CDR3: ASSSRQRDEQF
V: TRBV7-3
J: TRBJ2-1

CDR3: ASSLDGTALNQPQH
V: TRBV5-1
J: TRBJ1-5

CDR3: ASSLQGASYNEQF
V: TRBV19
J: TRBJ2-1

CDR3: ASSRLVGQEY
V: TRBV6-5
J: TRBJ2-7